The rows below give T cell receptor beta chains drawn from one sample of a study of T-cell memory formation after mild COVID-19. A single record per CDR3 protein comes from TCRdb applying MiXCR to the 5' RACE reads. The sample shows about 310,000 distinct CDR3 sequences, roughly a fifth of them seen only once. Sample: PBMCs or a T cell subset sorted from them (not recorded which). These receptors all stem from a man in his late teens or twenties who had mild COVID-19 (a few samples of this study predate the infection). Cell type and time point are not known. The CDR3 runs from the conserved cysteine through the conserved F or W. D genes are given only for firm matches. The size of a clone is reported for some rows only, either as once, few or many, or as a class for expanded clones.

V	J	D	size	CDR3	DNA
TRBV5-5	TRBJ2-1	.	.	CASSLGSYEQFF	TGTGCCAGCAGCTTGGGGAGCTATGAGCAGTTCTTC
TRBV12-3/TRBV12-4	TRBJ2-5	.	few	CASREQGGETQYF	TGTGCCAGCAGGGAACAGGGTGGAGAGACCCAGTACTTC
TRBV5-1	TRBJ2-2	.	.	CATKGEANTGELFF	TGCGCCACCAAGGGTGAGGCGAACACCGGGGAGCTGTTTTTT
TRBV4-3	TRBJ1-1	.	few	CASSQLPGSEAFF	TGCGCCAGCAGCCAATTGCCTGGGAGTGAAGCTTTCTTT
TRBV21-1	TRBJ2-2	.	few	CASRKGRNTGELFF	TGTGCCAGCCGGAAGGGAAGAAACACCGGGGAGCTGTTTTTT
TRBV25-1	TRBJ1-1	.	.	CASSDLEGLNTEAFF	TGTGCCAGCAGTGACCTCGAGGGCTTGAACACTGAAGCTTTCTTT
TRBV7-2	TRBJ2-1	TRBD2	.	CASSFQSGGASNEQFF	TGTGCCAGCAGCTTCCAGAGCGGGGGGGCAAGCAATGAGCAGTTCTTC
TRBV6-5	TRBJ2-1	.	few	CASSYSPGLNINEQFF	TGTGCCAGCAGTTACTCACCAGGGTTGAATATCAATGAGCAGTTCTTC
TRBV5-1	TRBJ1-3	TRBD1	.	CASSFTGDTGNTIYF	TGCGCCAGCAGCTTTACAGGGGACACTGGAAACACCATATATTTT
TRBV5-1	TRBJ2-5	.	few	CASSFGSRVETQYF	TGCGCCAGCAGCTTCGGATCTCGCGTAGAGACCCAGTACTTC
TRBV5-1	TRBJ2-3	TRBD2	.	CASSLLGTSGGPDTQYF	TGCGCCAGCAGCTTGTTAGGGACTAGCGGGGGGCCAGATACGCAGTATTTT
TRBV6-5	TRBJ2-5	TRBD2	once	CASSFLGLAGRRTQYF	TGTGCCAGCAGTTTCCTGGGACTAGCGGGGCGTCGGACCCAGTACTTC
TRBV9	TRBJ2-3	TRBD2	.	CASSDPLGFPGLAGDSTDTQYF	TGTGCCAGCAGCGATCCCCTAGGGTTTCCGGGACTAGCGGGGGACAGCACAGATACGCAGTATTTT
TRBV5-1	TRBJ1-1	.	.	CASSPLTGNTEAFF	TGCGCCAGCAGCCCACTGACTGGGAACACTGAAGCTTTCTTT
TRBV5-6	TRBJ2-3	TRBD2	.	CASSLRGGPGNTQYF	TGTGCCAGCAGCTTGCGGGGGGGGCCGGGAAATACGCAGTATTTT
TRBV5-5	TRBJ1-6	.	few	CASSAGGQPNSPLHF	TGTGCCAGCAGCGCCGGTGGGCAACCTAATTCACCCCTCCACTTT
TRBV2	TRBJ2-5	.	.	CASSVQGPRETQYF	TGTGCCAGCAGTGTACAGGGTCCTAGGGAGACCCAGTACTTC
TRBV5-1	TRBJ2-3	.	few	CASSLDAGPIGSRF	TGCGCCAGCAGCTTGGATGCAGGGCCCATAGGGTCCCGTTTT
TRBV7-9	TRBJ1-4	.	few	CASSLTGRGNEKLFF	TGTGCCAGCAGCTTAACAGGACGCGGAAATGAAAAACTGTTTTTT
TRBV5-1	TRBJ2-5	TRBD2	.	CASSKGGGGAGETQYF	TGCGCCAGCAGCAAAGGAGGCGGGGGGGCCGGGGAGACCCAGTACTTC
TRBV4-1	TRBJ2-1	TRBD2	few	CASSRARGVYNEQFF	TGCGCCAGCAGCCGGGCGCGGGGGGTGTACAATGAGCAGTTCTTC
TRBV7-2	TRBJ1-1	.	.	CASSLALVNTEAFF	TGTGCCAGCAGCTTAGCGCTGGTCAACACTGAAGCTTTCTTT
TRBV9	TRBJ1-1	.	few	CASSKTVEAFF	TGTGCCAGCAGCAAGACGGTTGAAGCTTTCTTT
TRBV5-1	TRBJ1-6	.	.	CASSNRANSPLHF	TGCGCCAGCAGCAACAGGGCTAATTCACCCCTCCACTTT
TRBV7-3	TRBJ2-6	.	.	CASSRPTGNSGANVLTF	TGTGCCAGCAGCCGCCCTACAGGGAACTCTGGGGCCAACGTCCTGACTTTC
TRBV7-8	TRBJ2-5	TRBD2	many	CASSSSGGEETQYF	TGTGCCAGCAGCTCCAGCGGGGGTGAGGAGACCCAGTACTTC
TRBV7-8	TRBJ2-1	TRBD2	few	CASSIRTSGGARYNEQFF	TGTGCCAGCAGCATCCGGACTAGCGGGGGGGCGCGTTACAATGAGCAGTTCTTC
TRBV7-6	TRBJ2-1	TRBD1	.	CASSLVRTGRLYNEQFF	TGTGCCAGCAGCTTAGTGCGGACAGGGCGACTATACAATGAGCAGTTCTTC
TRBV4-3	TRBJ2-7	.	few	CASSQDRGDAYEQYF	TGCGCCAGCAGCCAAGATCGTGGGGACGCCTACGAGCAGTACTTC
TRBV29-1	TRBJ1-6	.	few	CSERLQEPNSPLHF	TGCAGCGAAAGATTACAGGAACCGAATTCACCCCTCCACTTT
TRBV28	TRBJ2-3	.	few	CASSPRSRTDTQYF	TGTGCCAGCAGTCCCCGTAGCCGCACAGATACGCAGTATTTT
TRBV9	TRBJ2-3	TRBD2	few	CASNGGGNTDTQYF	TGTGCCAGCAATGGCGGGGGGAACACAGATACGCAGTATTTT
TRBV24-1	TRBJ1-1	TRBD1	.	CATSDGHRGRTEAFF	TGTGCCACCAGTGATGGTCACAGGGGGCGTACTGAAGCTTTCTTT
TRBV27	TRBJ1-6	.	.	CASSVRSSYNSPLHF	TGTGCCAGCAGCGTCAGAAGCTCCTATAATTCACCCCTCCACTTT
TRBV12-5	TRBJ1-6	.	.	CASGFSGPLHF	TGTGCTAGTGGTTTCTCCGGGCCCCTCCACTTT
TRBV7-9	TRBJ2-5	TRBD1	few	CASSGRTGGLPQYF	TGTGCCAGCAGCGGCCGGACAGGCGGCTTGCCCCAGTACTTC
TRBV4-3	TRBJ2-5	TRBD1	few	CASSQGQGARETQYF	TGCGCCAGCAGCCAAGGTCAGGGGGCGCGGGAGACCCAGTACTTC
TRBV7-2	TRBJ2-7	.	.	CASSLGVGYEQYF	TGTGCCAGCAGCTTAGGGGTGGGATACGAGCAGTACTTC
TRBV18	TRBJ2-2	.	.	CASSPLDGELFF	TGTGCCAGCTCACCTCTCGACGGGGAGCTGTTTTTT
TRBV4-3	TRBJ1-1	.	.	CASSQEIPMGTEAFF	TGCGCCAGCAGCCAAGAAATCCCCATGGGGACTGAAGCTTTCTTT
TRBV7-9	TRBJ2-5	.	few	CASSLRQATQETQYF	TGTGCCAGCAGCTTAAGACAGGCCACACAAGAGACCCAGTACTTC
TRBV6-2/TRBV6-3	TRBJ2-3	.	.	CASTQDSSSTDTQYF	TGTGCCAGCACCCAGGACTCGTCAAGCACAGATACGCAGTATTTT
TRBV4-3	TRBJ1-1	.	few	CASSQDPQGRTEAFF	TGCGCCAGCAGCCAAGATCCCCAGGGTAGGACTGAAGCTTTCTTT
TRBV20-1	TRBJ2-5	TRBD2	.	CRASQLAGGPKTQYF	TGCAGGGCTAGCCAACTAGCGGGGGGGCCGAAGACCCAGTACTTC
TRBV20-1	TRBJ1-5	TRBD1	.	CSAHRGLNQPQHF	TGCAGTGCTCACAGGGGTCTCAATCAGCCCCAGCATTTT
TRBV2	TRBJ2-1	.	.	CASSWGNDEQFF	TGTGCCAGCAGCTGGGGCAACGATGAGCAGTTCTTC
TRBV5-1	TRBJ2-6	TRBD1	few	CASGTGSGANVLTF	TGCGCCAGCGGGACAGGGTCCGGGGCCAACGTCCTGACTTTC
TRBV27	TRBJ1-2	.	.	CASSLYGVNYGYTF	TGTGCCAGCAGTTTATATGGGGTTAACTATGGCTACACCTTC
TRBV24-1	TRBJ2-3	TRBD1	.	CATSDPYGTGDRNTQYF	TGTGCCACCAGTGATCCCTATGGGACAGGGGATAGGAATACGCAGTATTTT
TRBV6-1	TRBJ2-7	.	.	CASTRHPTGEQYF	TGTGCCAGCACCCGTCATCCGACCGGCGAGCAGTACTTC
TRBV4-2	TRBJ1-1	.	once	CASSQEWGVGTEAFF	TGTGCCAGCAGCCAAGAATGGGGAGTGGGCACTGAAGCTTTCTTT
TRBV12-3/TRBV12-4	TRBJ2-4	.	many	CASGEQGYKNIQYF	TGTGCCAGCGGGGAACAGGGTTACAAAAACATTCAGTACTTC
TRBV4-3	TRBJ2-3	.	many	CASSHGARDADTQYF	TGCGCCAGCAGCCACGGGGCCAGGGACGCAGATACGCAGTATTTT
TRBV9	TRBJ2-2	.	.	CASSASHTGELFF	TGTGCCAGCAGCGCATCACACACCGGGGAGCTGTTTTTT